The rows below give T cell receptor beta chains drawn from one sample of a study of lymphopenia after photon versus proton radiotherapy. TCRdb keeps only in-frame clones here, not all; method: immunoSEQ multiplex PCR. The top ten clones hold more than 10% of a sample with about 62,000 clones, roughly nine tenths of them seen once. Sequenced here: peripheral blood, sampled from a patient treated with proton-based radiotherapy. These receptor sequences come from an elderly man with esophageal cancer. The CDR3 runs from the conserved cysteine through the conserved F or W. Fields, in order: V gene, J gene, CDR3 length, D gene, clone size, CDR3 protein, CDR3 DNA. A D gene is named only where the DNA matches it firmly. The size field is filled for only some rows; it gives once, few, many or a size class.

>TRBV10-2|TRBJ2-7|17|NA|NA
CASSDPSGRRNSYEQYF
TGCGCCAGCAGTGATCCCTCAGGCAGACGGAACTCCTACGAGCAGTACTTC
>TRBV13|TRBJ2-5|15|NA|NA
CASSLGGAAQETQYF
TGTGCCAGCAGCTTAGGAGGGGCCGCCCAAGAGACCCAGTACTTC
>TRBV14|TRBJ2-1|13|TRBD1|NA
CASSRYRGNEQFF
TGTGCCAGCAGCCGTTACAGGGGCAATGAGCAGTTCTTC
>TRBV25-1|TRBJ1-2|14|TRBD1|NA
CASSATGSVLSYTF
TGTGCCAGCAGTGCGACAGGGAGCGTTTTGAGCTACACCTTC
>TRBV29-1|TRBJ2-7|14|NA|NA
CSVEGLTGSYEQYF
TGCAGCGTTGAAGGACTAACAGGCTCCTACGAGCAGTACTTC
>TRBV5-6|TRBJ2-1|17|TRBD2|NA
CASSLTAGGPSYNEQFF
TGTGCCAGCAGCCTTACAGCGGGGGGGCCTTCCTACAATGAGCAGTTCTTC
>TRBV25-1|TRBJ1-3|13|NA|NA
CASSEVWGNTIYF
TGTGCCAGCAGTGAGGTCTGGGGAAACACCATATATTTT
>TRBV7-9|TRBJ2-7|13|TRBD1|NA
CASEGQGRYEQYF
TGTGCCAGCGAGGGACAGGGGCGTTACGAGCAGTACTTC
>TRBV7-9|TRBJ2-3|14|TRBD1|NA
CASSDRGRSDTQYF
TGTGCCAGCAGCGACAGGGGGCGCTCAGATACGCAGTATTTT
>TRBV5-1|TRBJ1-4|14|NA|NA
CASSLVQGGEKLFF
TGCGCCAGCAGCTTGGTCCAGGGAGGTGAAAAACTGTTTTTT
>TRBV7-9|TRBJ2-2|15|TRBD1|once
CASSSPQGDTGELFF
TGTGCCAGCAGCTCGCCACAGGGGGACACCGGGGAGCTGTTTTTT
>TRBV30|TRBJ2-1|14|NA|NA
CAWREKSSYNEQFF
TGTGCCTGGAGGGAGAAAAGCTCCTACAATGAGCAGTTCTTC
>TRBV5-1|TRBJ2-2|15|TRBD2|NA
CASSQGTSGTGELFF
TGCGCCAGCAGCCAAGGGACTAGCGGCACCGGGGAGCTGTTTTTT
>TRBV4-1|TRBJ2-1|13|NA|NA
CASSQVLGFEQFF
TGCGCCAGCAGCCAAGTTTTAGGATTTGAGCAGTTCTTC
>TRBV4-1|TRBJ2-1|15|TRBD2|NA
CASSQASGRPNEQFF
TGCGCCAGCAGCCAAGCTAGCGGGAGACCCAATGAGCAGTTCTTC
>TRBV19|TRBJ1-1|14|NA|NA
CASSSETVNTEAFF
TGTGCCAGTAGTTCCGAGACCGTGAACACTGAAGCTTTCTTT
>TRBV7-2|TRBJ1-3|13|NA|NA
CASSLVLGNTIYF
TGTGCCAGCAGCTTAGTTTTAGGAAACACCATATATTTT
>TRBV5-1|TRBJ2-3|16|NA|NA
CASSLVGASNTDTQYF
TGCGCCAGCAGCTTGGTGGGGGCCTCAAACACAGATACGCAGTATTTT
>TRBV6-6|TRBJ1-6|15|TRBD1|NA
CASSYLGQGNSPLHF
TGTGCCAGCAGTTACTTGGGACAGGGAAATTCACCCCTCCACTTT
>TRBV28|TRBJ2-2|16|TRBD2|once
CASSPSGRAGTGELFF
TGTGCCAGCAGTCCCAGCGGGAGGGCCGGGACCGGGGAGCTGTTTTTT
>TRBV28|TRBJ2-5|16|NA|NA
CASRGYGQTNSWAQYF
TGTGCCAGCAGGGGATACGGACAAACAAACTCGTGGGCCCAGTACTTC
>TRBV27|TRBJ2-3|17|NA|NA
CASSLGQRGPSTDTQYF
TGTGCCAGCAGTTTGGGTCAGAGGGGCCCTAGCACAGATACGCAGTATTTT
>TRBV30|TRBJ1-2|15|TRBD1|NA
CAWSVPGTGAYGYTF
TGTGCCTGGAGTGTACCAGGGACAGGGGCCTATGGCTACACCTTC
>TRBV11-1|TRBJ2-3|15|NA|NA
CASSQSGSPTDTQYF
TGTGCCAGCAGCCAAAGCGGTTCCCCCACAGATACGCAGTATTTT
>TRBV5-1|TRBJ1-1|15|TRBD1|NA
CASSSMTGRNTEAFF
TGCGCCAGCAGCTCGATGACAGGGAGGAACACTGAAGCTTTCTTT
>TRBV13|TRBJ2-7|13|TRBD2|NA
CASSLGLADEQYF
TGTGCCAGCAGCTTGGGACTAGCGGACGAGCAGTACTTC
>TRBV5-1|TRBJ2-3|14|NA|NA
CATQLTGSTDTQYF
TGCGCCACCCAGCTTACAGGTAGCACAGATACGCAGTATTTT
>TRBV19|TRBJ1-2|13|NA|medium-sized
CASSILADRYAAF
TGTGCCAGTAGTATCCTGGCAGACCGGTACGCCGCCTTC
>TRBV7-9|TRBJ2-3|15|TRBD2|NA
CASSSGGRGTDTQYF
TGTGCCAGCAGCTCGGGAGGGCGCGGCACAGATACGCAGTATTTT